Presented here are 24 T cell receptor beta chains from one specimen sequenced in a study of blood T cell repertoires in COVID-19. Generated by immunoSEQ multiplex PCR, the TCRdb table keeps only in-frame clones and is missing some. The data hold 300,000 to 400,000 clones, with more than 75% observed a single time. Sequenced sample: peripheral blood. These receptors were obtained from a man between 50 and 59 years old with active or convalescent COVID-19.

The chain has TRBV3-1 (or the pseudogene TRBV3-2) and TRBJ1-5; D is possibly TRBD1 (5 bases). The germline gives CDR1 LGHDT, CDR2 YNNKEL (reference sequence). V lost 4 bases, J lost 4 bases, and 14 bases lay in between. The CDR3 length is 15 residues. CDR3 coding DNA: TGTGCCAGCAGCCCCCGTAGGGGAGGGAATCAGCCCCAGCATTTT. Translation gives CASSPRRGGNQPQHF.

CDR3 region: CASSTEPRNEQFF. Written as DNA, the CDR3 is TGTGCCAGCAGTACAGAACCTCGTAATGAGCAGTTCTTC. The rearrangement uses TRBV6-4 and TRBJ2-1; D unresolved. The CDR3 length is 13 residues. From germline, CDR1 is MRHNA and CDR2 SNTAGT. Trimming took 5 bases from V and 7 from J, leaving 12 bases between them.

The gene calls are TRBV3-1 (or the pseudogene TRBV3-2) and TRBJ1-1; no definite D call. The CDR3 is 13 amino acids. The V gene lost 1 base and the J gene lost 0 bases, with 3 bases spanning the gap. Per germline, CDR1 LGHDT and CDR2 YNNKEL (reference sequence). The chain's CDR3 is CASSQGMNTEAFF. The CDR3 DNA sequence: TGTGCCAGCAGCCAAGGTATGAACACTGAAGCTTTCTTT.

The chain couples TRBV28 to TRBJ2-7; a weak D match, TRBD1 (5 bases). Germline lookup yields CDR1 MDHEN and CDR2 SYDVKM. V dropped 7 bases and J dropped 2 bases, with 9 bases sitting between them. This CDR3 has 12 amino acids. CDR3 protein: CASKGDTYEQYF. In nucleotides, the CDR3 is TGTGCCAGCAAAGGGGATACCTACGAGCAGTACTTC.

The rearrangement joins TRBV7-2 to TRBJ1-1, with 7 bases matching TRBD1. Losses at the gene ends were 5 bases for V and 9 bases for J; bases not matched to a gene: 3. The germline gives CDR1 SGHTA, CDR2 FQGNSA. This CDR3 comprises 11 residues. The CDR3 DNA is TGTGCCAGCAGCCGGACAGGTCAAGCTTTCTTT. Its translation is CASSRTGQAFF.

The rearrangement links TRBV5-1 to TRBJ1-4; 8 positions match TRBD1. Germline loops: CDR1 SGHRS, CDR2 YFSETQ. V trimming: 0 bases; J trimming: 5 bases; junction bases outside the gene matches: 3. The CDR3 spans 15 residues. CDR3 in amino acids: CASSLAGQGNEKLFF. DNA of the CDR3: TGCGCCAGCAGCTTGGCCGGACAGGGCAATGAAAAACTGTTTTTT.

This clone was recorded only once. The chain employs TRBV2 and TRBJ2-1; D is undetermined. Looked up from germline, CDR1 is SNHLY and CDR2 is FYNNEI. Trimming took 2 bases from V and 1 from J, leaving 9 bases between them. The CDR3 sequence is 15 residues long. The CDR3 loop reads CASSELVSSYNEQFF. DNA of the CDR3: TGTGCCAGCAGTGAACTGGTGAGTTCCTACAATGAGCAGTTCTTC.

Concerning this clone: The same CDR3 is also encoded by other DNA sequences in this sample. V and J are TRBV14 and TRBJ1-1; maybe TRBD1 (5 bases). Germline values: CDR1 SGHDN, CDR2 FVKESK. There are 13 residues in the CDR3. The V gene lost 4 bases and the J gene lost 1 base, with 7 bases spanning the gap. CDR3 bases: TGTGCCAGCAGCCTCCAGGGGAACACTGAAGCTTTCTTT. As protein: CASSLQGNTEAFF.

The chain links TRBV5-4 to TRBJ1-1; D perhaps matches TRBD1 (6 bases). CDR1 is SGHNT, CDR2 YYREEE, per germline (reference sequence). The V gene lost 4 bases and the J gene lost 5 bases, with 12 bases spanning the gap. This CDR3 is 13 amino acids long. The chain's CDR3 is CASSEDRGTEAFF. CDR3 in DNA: TGTGCCAGCAGCGAGGACAGAGGAACTGAAGCTTTCTTT.

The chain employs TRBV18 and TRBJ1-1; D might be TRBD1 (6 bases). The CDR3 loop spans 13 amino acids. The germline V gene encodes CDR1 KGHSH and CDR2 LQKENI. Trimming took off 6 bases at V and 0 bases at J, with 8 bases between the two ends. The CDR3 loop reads CASSDRMNTEAFF. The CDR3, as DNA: TGTGCCAGCTCCGACAGGATGAACACTGAAGCTTTCTTT.

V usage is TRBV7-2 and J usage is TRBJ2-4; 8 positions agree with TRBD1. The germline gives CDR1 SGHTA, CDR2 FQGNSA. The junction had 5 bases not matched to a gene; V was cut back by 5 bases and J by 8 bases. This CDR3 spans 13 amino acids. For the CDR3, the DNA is TGTGCCAGCAGCGGGCCGGACAGGGACATTCAGTACTTC. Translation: CASSGPDRDIQYF.

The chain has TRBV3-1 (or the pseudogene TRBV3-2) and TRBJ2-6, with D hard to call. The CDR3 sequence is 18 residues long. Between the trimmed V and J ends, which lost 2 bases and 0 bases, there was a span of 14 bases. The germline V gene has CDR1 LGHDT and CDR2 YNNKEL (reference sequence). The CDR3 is CASSQSGLGPSGANVLTF. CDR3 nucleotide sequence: TGTGCCAGCAGCCAATCAGGTCTTGGGCCCTCTGGGGCCAACGTCCTGACTTTC.

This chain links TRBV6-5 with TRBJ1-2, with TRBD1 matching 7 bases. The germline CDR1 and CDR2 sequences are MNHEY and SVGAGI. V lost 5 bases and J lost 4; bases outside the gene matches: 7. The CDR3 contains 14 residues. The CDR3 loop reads CASSLTGESYGYTF. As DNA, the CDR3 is TGTGCCAGCAGTCTCACAGGGGAATCCTATGGCTACACCTTC.

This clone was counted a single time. Here the CDR3 DNA reads TGTGCCAGTAGTATAATTCGTGGAGGGCCCTCAAACACTGAAGCTTTCTTT. It encodes CASSIIRGGPSNTEAFF. The chain recombines TRBV19 with TRBJ1-1; D is ambiguous. V shed 2 bases and J shed 2 bases, with 18 bases lying between them. The CDR3 runs 17 residues. CDR1 and CDR2 from the germline V gene are LNHDA and SQIVND (reference sequence).

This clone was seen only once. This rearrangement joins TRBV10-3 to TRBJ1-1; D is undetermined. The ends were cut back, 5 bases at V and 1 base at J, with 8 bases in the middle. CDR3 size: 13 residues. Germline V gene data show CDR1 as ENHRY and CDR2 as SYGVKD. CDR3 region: CAISSTGNTEAFF. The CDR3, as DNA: TGTGCCATCAGTTCGACGGGGAACACTGAAGCTTTCTTT.

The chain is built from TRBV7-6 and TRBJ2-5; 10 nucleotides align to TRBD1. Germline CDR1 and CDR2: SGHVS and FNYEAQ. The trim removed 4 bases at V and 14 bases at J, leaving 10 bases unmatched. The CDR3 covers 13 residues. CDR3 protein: CASSSYRDRGLYF. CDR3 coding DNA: TGTGCCAGCAGCTCTTACCGGGACAGGGGTCTTTACTTC.

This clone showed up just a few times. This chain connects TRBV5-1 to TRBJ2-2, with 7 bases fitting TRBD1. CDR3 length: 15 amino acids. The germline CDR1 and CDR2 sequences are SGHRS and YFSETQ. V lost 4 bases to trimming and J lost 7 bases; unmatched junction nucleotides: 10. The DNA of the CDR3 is TGCGCCAGCAGCCCGACGACAGGGTTGATCGGGGAGCTGTTTTTT. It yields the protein CASSPTTGLIGELFF.

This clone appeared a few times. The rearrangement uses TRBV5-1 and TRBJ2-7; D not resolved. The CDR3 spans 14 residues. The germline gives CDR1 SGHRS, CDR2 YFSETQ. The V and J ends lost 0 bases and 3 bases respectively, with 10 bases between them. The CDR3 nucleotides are TGCGCCAGCAGCTTGGCCGGCGGCCACTACGAGCAGTACTTC. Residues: CASSLAGGHYEQYF.

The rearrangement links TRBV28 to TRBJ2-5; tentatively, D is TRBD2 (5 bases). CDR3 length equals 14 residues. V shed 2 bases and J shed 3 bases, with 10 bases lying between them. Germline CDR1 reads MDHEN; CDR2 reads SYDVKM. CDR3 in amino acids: CASSLMAREETQYF. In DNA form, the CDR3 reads TGTGCCAGCAGTTTAATGGCGAGGGAAGAGACCCAGTACTTC. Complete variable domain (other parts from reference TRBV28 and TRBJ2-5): DVKVTQSSRYLVKRTGEKVFLECVQDMDHENMFWYRQDPGLGLRLIYFSYDVKMKEKGDIPEGYSVSREKKERFSLILESASTNQTSMYLCASSLMAREETQYFGPGTRLLVL.

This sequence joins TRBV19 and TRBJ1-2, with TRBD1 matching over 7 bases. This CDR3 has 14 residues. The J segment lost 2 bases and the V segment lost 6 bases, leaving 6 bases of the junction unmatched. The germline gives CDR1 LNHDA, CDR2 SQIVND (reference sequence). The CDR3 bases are TGTGCCAGTAGGGCAGGGGGTACCAACTATGGCTACACCTTC. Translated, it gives CASRAGGTNYGYTF. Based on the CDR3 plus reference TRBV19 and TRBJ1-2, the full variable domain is DGGITQSPKYLFRKEGQNVTLSCEQNLNHDAMYWYRQDPGQGLRLIYYSQIVNDFQKGDIAEGYSVSREKKESFPLTVTSAQKNPTAFYLCASRAGGTNYGYTFGSGTRLTVV.

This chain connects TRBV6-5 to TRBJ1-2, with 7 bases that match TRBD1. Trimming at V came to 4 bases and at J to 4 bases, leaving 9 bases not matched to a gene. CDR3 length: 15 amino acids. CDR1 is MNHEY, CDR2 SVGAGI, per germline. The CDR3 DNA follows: TGTGCCAGCAGTTTCAACAGGGGAGGTGGCTATGGCTACACCTTC. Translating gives CASSFNRGGGYGYTF.

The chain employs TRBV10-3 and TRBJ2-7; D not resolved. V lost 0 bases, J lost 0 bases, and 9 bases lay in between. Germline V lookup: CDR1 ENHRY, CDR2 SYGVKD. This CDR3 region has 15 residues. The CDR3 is CAISESPGNSYEQYF. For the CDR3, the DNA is TGTGCCATCAGTGAGTCCCCAGGAAACTCCTACGAGCAGTACTTC.

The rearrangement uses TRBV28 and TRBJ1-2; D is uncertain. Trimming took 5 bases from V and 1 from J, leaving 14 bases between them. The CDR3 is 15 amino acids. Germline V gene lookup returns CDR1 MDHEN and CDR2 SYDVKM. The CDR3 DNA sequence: TGTGCCAGCAGTGGCACAGCAAGAAGTAACTATGGCTACACCTTC. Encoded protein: CASSGTARSNYGYTF.

As DNA, the CDR3 is TGCGCCAGCGGCCCAGGGGACGCTAACTATGGCTACACCTTC. Its translation: CASGPGDANYGYTF. This rearrangement joins TRBV5-1 to TRBJ1-2; TRBD1 might be the D (6 bases). V lost 7 bases and J lost 0, with 13 bases in between. This CDR3 has 14 amino acids. CDR1 and CDR2 from the germline V gene are SGHRS and YFSETQ. The full variable domain, with the rest looked up from reference TRBV5-1 and TRBJ1-2, is KAGVTQTPRYLIKTRGQQVTLSCSPISGHRSVSWYQQTPGQGLQFLFEYFSETQRNKGNFPGRFSGRQFSNSRSEMNVSTLELGDSALYLCASGPGDANYGYTFGSGTRLTVV.